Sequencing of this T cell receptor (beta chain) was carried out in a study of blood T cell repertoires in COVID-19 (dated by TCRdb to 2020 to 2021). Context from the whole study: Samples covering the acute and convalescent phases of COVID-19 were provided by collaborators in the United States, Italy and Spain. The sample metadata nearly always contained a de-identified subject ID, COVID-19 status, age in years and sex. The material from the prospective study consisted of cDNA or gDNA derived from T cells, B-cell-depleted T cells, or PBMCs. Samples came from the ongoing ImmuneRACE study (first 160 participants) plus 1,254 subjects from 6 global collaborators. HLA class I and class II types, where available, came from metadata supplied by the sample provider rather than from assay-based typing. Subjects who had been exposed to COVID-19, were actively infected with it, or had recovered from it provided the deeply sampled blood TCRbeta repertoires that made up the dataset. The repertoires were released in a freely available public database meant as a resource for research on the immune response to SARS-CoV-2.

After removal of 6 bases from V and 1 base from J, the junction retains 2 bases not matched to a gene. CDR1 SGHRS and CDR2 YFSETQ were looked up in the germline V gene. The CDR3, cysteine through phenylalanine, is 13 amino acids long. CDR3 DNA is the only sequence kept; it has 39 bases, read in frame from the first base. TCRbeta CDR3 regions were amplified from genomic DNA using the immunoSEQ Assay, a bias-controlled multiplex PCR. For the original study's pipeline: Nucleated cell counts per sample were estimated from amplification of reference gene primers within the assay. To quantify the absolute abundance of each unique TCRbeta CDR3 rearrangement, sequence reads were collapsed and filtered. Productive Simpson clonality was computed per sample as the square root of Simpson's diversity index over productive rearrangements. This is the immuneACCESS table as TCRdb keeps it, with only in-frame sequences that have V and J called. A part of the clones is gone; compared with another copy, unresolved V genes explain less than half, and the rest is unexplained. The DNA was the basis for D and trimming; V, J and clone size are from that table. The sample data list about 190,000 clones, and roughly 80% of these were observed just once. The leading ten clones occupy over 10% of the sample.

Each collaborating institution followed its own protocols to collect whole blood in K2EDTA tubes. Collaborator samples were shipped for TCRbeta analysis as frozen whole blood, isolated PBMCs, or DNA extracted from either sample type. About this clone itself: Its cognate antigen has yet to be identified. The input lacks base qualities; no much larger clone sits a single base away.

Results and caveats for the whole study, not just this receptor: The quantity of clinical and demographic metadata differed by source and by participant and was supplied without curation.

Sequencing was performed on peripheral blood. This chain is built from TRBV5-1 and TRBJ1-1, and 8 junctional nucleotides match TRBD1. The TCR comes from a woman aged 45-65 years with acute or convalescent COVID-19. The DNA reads TGCGCCAGCAAAGGACAGGGGAACACTGAAGCTTTCTTT. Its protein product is CASKGQGNTEAFF.